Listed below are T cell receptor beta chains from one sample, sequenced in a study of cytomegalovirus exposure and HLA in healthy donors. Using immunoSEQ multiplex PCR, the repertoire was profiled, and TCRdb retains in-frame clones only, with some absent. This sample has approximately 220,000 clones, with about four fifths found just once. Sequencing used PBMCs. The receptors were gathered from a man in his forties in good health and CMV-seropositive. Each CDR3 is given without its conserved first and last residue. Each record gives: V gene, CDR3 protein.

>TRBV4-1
ASSQAGQPTYEQY
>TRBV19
ASTSHWTGTEAF
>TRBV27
ASSSAGFRDEQY
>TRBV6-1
ASSEAVGGRAWETQY
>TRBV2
ASYRNRPNTEAF
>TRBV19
ASARLSSYNEQF
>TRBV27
ASSLGEGSGKETQY
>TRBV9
ASSETAYSGNTIY
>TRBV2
AYQTVGTEAF
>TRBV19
ASSLAGMYNEQF
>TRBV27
ASSFHRGGEDNEQF